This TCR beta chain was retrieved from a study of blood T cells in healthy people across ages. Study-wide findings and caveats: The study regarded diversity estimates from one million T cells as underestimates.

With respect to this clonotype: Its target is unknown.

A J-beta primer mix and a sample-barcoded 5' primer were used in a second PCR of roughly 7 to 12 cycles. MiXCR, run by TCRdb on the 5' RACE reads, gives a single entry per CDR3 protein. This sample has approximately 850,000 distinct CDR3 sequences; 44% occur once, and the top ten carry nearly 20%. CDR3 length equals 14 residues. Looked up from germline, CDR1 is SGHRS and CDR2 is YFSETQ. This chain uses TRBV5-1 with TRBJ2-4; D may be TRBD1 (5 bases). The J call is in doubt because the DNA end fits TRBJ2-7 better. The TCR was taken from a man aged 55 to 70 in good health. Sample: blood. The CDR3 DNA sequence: TGCGCCAGCAGCTTGGTTAAGGGGCCCTACGAGCAGTACTTC. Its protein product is CASSLVKGPYEQYF.